This T cell receptor beta chain was sequenced for a study of chemoradiotherapy in HPV16-positive cancers (dated by TCRdb to the early 2020s). About the study as a whole: Functional T-cell assays on cells from two HPV16-positive patients defined candidate HPV-specific T-cell clones and common TCR motifs. The candidate HPV-specific TCRs and motifs were then tracked in TCR repertoires from under 100 patients with HPV-related cancers. The study set out to ask whether T-cell immunity against the HPV oncoproteins E6 and E7 changes over the course of chemoradiotherapy and whether that immunity affects survival. General study outcomes and caveats: The functional definition of HPV-specific T cells came from only a couple of HPV16-positive patients, and the survival association was reported for HPV16-positive patients. Among HPV16-positive patients, expansion of HPV-responsive T cells during chemoradiotherapy was associated with better recurrence-free survival. Expansion of candidate HPV-specific clones and E7-related TCR motifs was observed in the tumor microenvironment during treatment, whereas no such expansion was observed for non-HPV-specific T cells.

Libraries were prepared through the immunoSEQ multiplex PCR assay. TCRdb mirrors the immuneACCESS table, restricted to in-frame sequences. Some clones are absent from its copies; in checked studies, under half trace to an unresolved V gene, and the reason for the others is unknown. This sample has some 25,000 clones in its table, and roughly 94% of those were observed once. Of the sample, over 2.5% is held by the ten largest clones. On this clone: What this receptor recognizes is not known. No per-base quality is available; no much larger clone lies one base away.

Repertoires were sampled repeatedly over the course of chemoradiotherapy so that clonal expansion in the tumor microenvironment could be followed. Including the terminal cysteine and phenylalanine, the CDR3 comprises 16 residues. Only CDR3 DNA is held: 48 bases, read in frame from base 1. For CDR1 and CDR2, the germline V gene lists SGHRS and YFSETQ. The germline ends are 12 bases apart after V is trimmed by 1 base and J by 0 bases. The receptor was derived from a human donor with HPV-associated anogenital cancer. The V and J segments used are TRBV5-1 and TRBJ2-3, with a tentative D gene TRBD1 over 6 matching bases. Sampling was performed from a patient who underwent chemoradiotherapy. The DNA reads TGCGCCAGCAGCTTGCAGTCCGGACAGAGCACAGATACGCAGTATTTT. Protein translation: CASSLQSGQSTDTQYF.